The 32 T cell receptor beta chains in this list originate from one sample, sequenced in a study of T-cell reconstitution after alpha-beta-depleted transplantation in children. Library preparation (for TCRbeta) was performed with unique molecular identifiers. One entry per CDR3 protein results from TCRdb running MiXCR on the PCR reads. The data hold fewer than 1 million distinct CDR3 sequences, with roughly 15% observed a single time. The sequencing used PBMCs, mostly from graft donor cells, collected 360 days after TCRalphabeta/CD19-depleted stem cell transplant. The receptors stem from a male patient younger than 18 who had a stem cell transplant for acute lymphoblastic leukemia, so the T cells may come from the graft donor.

The chain couples TRBV18 to TRBJ1-4; no clear D. The CDR3 runs to 15 residues. V was cut by 5 bases and J by 0 bases, with 10 bases left in between. Per germline, CDR1 KGHSH and CDR2 LQKENI. This chain's CDR3 is CASSTDQTTNEKLFF. The DNA for the CDR3 is TGTGCCAGCTCAACGGACCAAACAACTAATGAAAAACTGTTTTTT.

There are many counts of this clonotype. The rearrangement joins TRBV3-1 to TRBJ1-5, with D unclear. Germline CDR1 is LGHDT and CDR2 is YNNKEL (reference sequence). The ends were cut back, 0 bases at V and 3 bases at J, with 9 bases in the middle. CDR3 length: 15 residues. The CDR3: CASSQDPRPNQPQHF. In DNA form, the CDR3 reads TGTGCCAGCAGCCAAGACCCACGGCCCAATCAGCCCCAGCATTTT.

As DNA, the CDR3 is TGCGCCAGCAACTCCCAACCCCCGGGACAGGGGCTTCAAGAGACCCAGTACTTC. It encodes CASNSQPPGQGLQETQYF. The chain recombines TRBV5-1 with TRBJ2-5, with TRBD1 identical over 10 bases. Germline V gene data show CDR1 as SGHRS and CDR2 as YFSETQ. The length of the CDR3 is 18 residues. The V gene end was trimmed by 6 bases and the J gene end by 2 bases; junction bases not matched to a gene: 16.

The sample holds many counts of this clonotype. The gene calls are TRBV20-1 and TRBJ2-7; TRBD2 is a possible D gene (5 bases). The CDR3 covers 11 residues. The germline V gene has CDR1 DFQATT and CDR2 SNEGSKA (reference sequence). V lost 8 bases and J lost 0, with 8 bases in between. The CDR3 protein is CSFRDSYEQYF. The CDR3 DNA reads as TGCAGTTTCCGGGACTCCTACGAGCAGTACTTC.

V gene TRBV10-2 combines with J gene TRBJ1-5; the match to TRBD1 covers 9 bases. The CDR3 has 18 residues. The V and J ends lost 2 bases and 4 bases, in that order; junction bases with no gene match: 12. CDR1 WSHSY and CDR2 SAAADI come from the germline V gene. CDR3 sequence (DNA): TGCGCCAGCAGTGAGCCCTTCGGGACAGGGCGCCGGAATCAGCCCCAGCATTTT. This encodes CASSEPFGTGRRNQPQHF.

This clonotype has a handful of counts. The chain couples TRBV4-1 to TRBJ2-7; 9 positions agree with TRBD2. CDR3 length: 15 residues. Germline assignment: CDR1 MGHRA and CDR2 YSYEKL. Trimming took 1 base from V and 4 from J; bases not matched to a gene: 5. CDR3 DNA: TGCGCCAGCAGCCAAGTAGGACTAGCGTCATACGAGCAGTACTTC. Protein sequence: CASSQVGLASYEQYF.

In its sample, this clonotype was seen many times. The chain combines TRBV29-1 with TRBJ1-2; no clear D gene. The V and J ends lost 6 bases and 1 base respectively, with 6 bases between them. The germline gives CDR1 SQVTM, CDR2 ANQGSEA. The CDR3 loop spans 11 amino acids. CDR3 nucleotide sequence: TGCAGCGTCCGGGGTAACTATGGCTACACCTTC. Translated: CSVRGNYGYTF.

This clonotype was seen repeatedly, ten times or more. The chain has TRBV7-3 and TRBJ2-7, with 8 bases fitting TRBD1. Trimming took 3 bases from V and 5 from J; bases not matched to a gene: 3. This CDR3 is built from 13 residues. Germline lookup yields CDR1 SGHTA and CDR2 FQGTGA. The CDR3 coding sequence is TGTGCCAGCAGCTTTCAGGGGGCCCACGAGCAGTACTTC. Translated, it gives CASSFQGAHEQYF.

V usage is TRBV11-2 and J usage is TRBJ1-1; the D is unclear. The CDR3 consists of 11 residues. Germline V gene data show CDR1 as SGHAT and CDR2 as FQNNGV. V was clipped by 3 bases and J by 10 bases, with 9 bases between them. The CDR3 sequence: CASSFGLRAFF. As DNA, the CDR3 is TGTGCCAGCAGCTTCGGTTTGAGAGCTTTCTTT. Filled out from reference TRBV11-2 and TRBJ1-1, the complete variable domain reads EAGVAQSPRYKIIEKRQSVAFWCNPISGHATLYWYQQILGQGPKLLIQFQNNGVVDDSQLPKDRFSAERLKGVDSTLKIQPAKLEDSAVYLCASSFGLRAFFGQGTRLTVV.

CDR3 loop: CASSRSINGYTF. In DNA, the CDR3 is TGTGCCAGCAGCCGGTCAATAAATGGCTACACCTTC. V gene TRBV3-1 combines with J gene TRBJ1-2; D gene unclear. Germline V gene sequence: CDR1 LGHDT, CDR2 YNNKEL (reference sequence). Trimming stripped 4 bases from V and 6 bases from J, with 9 bases between. The CDR3 loop spans 12 amino acids. Combining the CDR3 with reference TRBV3-1 and TRBJ1-2 gives the whole variable domain DTAVSQTPKYLVTQMGNDKSIKCEQNLGHDTMYWYKQDSKKFLKIMFSYNNKELIINETVPNRFSPKSPDKAHLNLHINSLELGDSAVYFCASSRSINGYTFGSGTRLTVV.

This clonotype was seen a few times. The V call is TRBV9, the J call TRBJ1-1; no clear D. The CDR3 spans 13 residues. Germline V lookup: CDR1 SGDLS, CDR2 YYNGEE. V dropped 5 bases and J dropped 3 bases, with 11 bases sitting between them. The CDR3 sequence: CASSGLEDTEAFF. In DNA form, the CDR3 reads TGTGCCAGCAGTGGGTTGGAGGACACTGAAGCTTTCTTT.

The chain carries TRBV7-3 and TRBJ2-1; D is uncertain. Looked up from germline, CDR1 is SGHTA and CDR2 is FQGTGA. The CDR3 runs to 15 residues. V was shortened by 1 base and J by 3 bases, with 10 bases between the two germline ends. The CDR3: CASSLITTDYNEQFF. CDR3 nucleotides: TGTGCCAGCAGCTTAATCACGACGGACTACAATGAGCAGTTCTTC.

In its sample, this clonotype was seen a few times. CDR3 in DNA: TGCGCCAGCAGCCTAAGCGGGCTAGGAACCGGGGAGCTGTTTTTT. Protein: CASSLSGLGTGELFF. This chain connects TRBV5-1 to TRBJ2-2; possible D gene TRBD2, 6 bases. This CDR3 region has 15 residues. Germline V gene sequence: CDR1 SGHRS, CDR2 YFSETQ. V dropped 4 bases and J dropped 5 bases, with 15 bases sitting between them.

This clonotype occurred a few times. The gene calls are TRBV5-5 and TRBJ1-6; TRBD1 agrees at 7 bases. V was pared by 3 bases and J by 1 base, with 4 bases of the junction left unmatched. Per germline, CDR1 SGHKS and CDR2 YYEKEE (reference sequence). The CDR3 is 16 amino acids. The CDR3 reads CASSSLDRSYNSPLHF. The DNA of the CDR3 is TGTGCCAGCAGCTCCCTGGACAGGTCCTATAATTCACCCCTCCACTTT.

In this sample, this clonotype turned up a few times. The chain links TRBV20-1 to TRBJ1-4; no reliable D call. CDR3 length equals 18 residues. The V gene lost 2 bases and the J gene lost 4 bases, with 23 bases spanning the gap. Germline CDR1 and CDR2: DFQATT and SNEGSKA (reference sequence). The CDR3 loop is CSARKSRLDGPLNEKLFF. CDR3 nucleotides: TGCAGTGCTAGAAAATCGCGTCTAGACGGGCCCCTTAATGAAAAACTGTTTTTT.

This clonotype has at least ten counts. This chain links TRBV10-2 with TRBJ2-1; D is possibly TRBD2 (6 bases). V was shortened by 7 bases and J by 0 bases, with 13 bases between the two germline ends. From germline, CDR1 is WSHSY and CDR2 SAAADI. The CDR3 runs to 15 residues. CDR3 protein: CASKFSGGSYNEQFF. CDR3 bases: TGCGCCAGCAAGTTTAGCGGAGGCTCCTACAATGAGCAGTTCTTC.

The J gene is TRBJ2-1, the V gene TRBV5-1; D might be TRBD1 (7 bases). The CDR3 has 16 residues. In germline, CDR1 is SGHRS, CDR2 YFSETQ. Trimming left V 3 bases short and J 4 bases short, with 17 bases between. The chain's CDR3 is CASSSQGGTAYNEQFF. CDR3 nucleotide sequence: TGCGCCAGCAGCTCACAAGGGGGGACAGCGTACAATGAGCAGTTCTTC. The whole variable domain, filled in from reference TRBV5-1 and TRBJ2-1, reads KAGVTQTPRYLIKTRGQQVTLSCSPISGHRSVSWYQQTPGQGLQFLFEYFSETQRNKGNFPGRFSGRQFSNSRSEMNVSTLELGDSALYLCASSSQGGTAYNEQFFGPGTRLTVL.

This clonotype showed up just a few times. The chain carries TRBV29-1 and TRBJ1-1, with D perhaps matching TRBD1 (5 bases). The germline V gene has CDR1 SQVTM and CDR2 ANQGSEA. The CDR3 covers 12 residues. Trimming removed 7 bases from V and 2 bases from J, with 11 bases in between. The CDR3 loop is CSGDRPNTEAFF. CDR3 in DNA: TGCAGCGGCGACAGACCAAACACTGAAGCTTTCTTT.

This clonotype was counted only a few times. The rearrangement links TRBV10-1 to TRBJ2-3, with D unresolved. The CDR3 covers 11 residues. Trimming removed 3 bases from V and 8 bases from J, with 6 bases in between. Germline loops: CDR1 WNHNN, CDR2 SYGVQD (reference sequence). Here the CDR3 DNA reads TGCGCCAGCAGTGATATGGGTACGCAGTATTTT. Amino acid sequence: CASSDMGTQYF.

This CDR3 is CASHQGHSNQPQHF. The CDR3 DNA follows: TGTGCCAGCCATCAGGGTCATAGCAATCAGCCCCAGCATTTT. The V and J genes are TRBV27 and TRBJ1-5; D is possibly TRBD1 (5 bases). Trimming cost V 8 bases and J 0 bases, with 11 bases left between them. Per the germline V gene, CDR1 is MNHEY and CDR2 is SMNVEV (reference sequence). The CDR3 contains 14 residues.

This clonotype has just a few counts. The chain joins TRBV15 to TRBJ2-7; tentative D call: TRBD2 (5 bases). The CDR3 covers 16 residues. Trimming pared 3 bases from V and 7 bases from J, leaving 22 bases between. Germline V lookup: CDR1 LNHNV, CDR2 YYDKDF (reference sequence). The CDR3 region is CATSRALAVRLGEQYF. CDR3 DNA: TGTGCCACCAGCAGGGCCCTAGCCGTAAGGCTCGGAGAGCAGTACTTC.

V gene TRBV6-2 or TRBV6-3 combines with J gene TRBJ2-1; 10 nucleotides align to TRBD2. V trimming: 2 bases; J trimming: 9 bases; junction bases outside the gene matches: 4. This CDR3 spans 14 amino acids. Germline CDR1 and CDR2: MNHEY and SVGEGT. The CDR3 DNA reads TGTGCCAGCAGTTACCTAGCGGGAGTCGCTGAGCAGTTCTTC. Translation: CASSYLAGVAEQFF.

Ten or more counts support this clonotype. The J gene is TRBJ2-1, the V gene TRBV7-1, with D perhaps TRBD2 (6 bases). TRBV7-1 is filed as an ORF, its function uncertain. The CDR3 contains 22 residues. Trimming took 3 bases from V and 4 from J, leaving 34 bases between them. CDR3 amino acids: CASSSKPLRASPGTPRYNEQFF. The CDR3 nucleotides read TGTGCCAGCAGCTCCAAACCGTTGAGGGCCTCCCCTGGGACTCCTCGATACAATGAGCAGTTCTTC.

This clonotype was counted at least ten times. The junction differs from germline at one of its ends, possibly a read error. The chain links TRBV5-1 to TRBJ2-3; D uncertain. CDR1 is SGHRS, CDR2 YFSETQ, per germline. This CDR3 is 13 amino acids long. The CDR3 nucleotides are TGTGCCAGCAGTTTAGGCCAACCAGATACGCAGTATTTT. This sequence encodes CASSLGQPDTQYF.

This clonotype was seen only a few times. The chain links TRBV7-8 to TRBJ1-3; D possibly corresponds to TRBD1 (5 bases). The CDR3 sequence is 18 residues long. V was cut by 4 bases and J by 2 bases, with 21 bases left in between. In germline, CDR1 is SGHVS, CDR2 FQNEAQ. This CDR3 reads CASSSRGTGGITGNTIYF. As DNA, the CDR3 is TGTGCCAGCAGCTCCCGGGGGACGGGGGGAATAACTGGAAACACCATATATTTT.

The chain links TRBV27 to TRBJ2-1, with a tentative D call TRBD1 (5 bases). The CDR3 is 16 amino acids. The V end was cut by 7 bases, the J end by 0 bases, with 16 bases between. CDR1 MNHEY and CDR2 SMNVEV come from the germline V gene (reference sequence). The CDR3 DNA is TGTGCCAGCAAACCAAGGGGCTTGTTCTCCTACAATGAGCAGTTCTTC. It codes for CASKPRGLFSYNEQFF.

This chain uses TRBV28 with TRBJ2-1, with TRBD2 matching over 9 bases. Per germline, CDR1 MDHEN and CDR2 SYDVKM. V shed 4 bases and J 8 bases; nucleotides not matched to a gene: 9. The CDR3 covers 15 residues. As DNA, the CDR3 is TGTGCCAGCAGTTCCCCGGGGACTAGCTGGCATGAGCAGTTCTTC. As protein: CASSSPGTSWHEQFF.

This clonotype occurred a few times. The CDR3 nucleotides are TGTGCCAGCAGCGTATCAGGTTCCCTTATCTACGAGCAGTACTTC. Translating it yields CASSVSGSLIYEQYF. V gene TRBV9 combines with J gene TRBJ2-7; D not certain. Germline V gene lookup returns CDR1 SGDLS and CDR2 YYNGEE. Trimming cost V 1 base and J 3 bases, with 14 bases left between them. The CDR3 has 15 residues.

In this sample, this clonotype turned up a few times. The chain carries TRBV5-1 and TRBJ2-7, with 7 positions matching TRBD2. Germline trimming cut 2 bases from V and 3 bases from J; bases unmatched to any gene: 5. This CDR3 has 14 residues. Germline V gene lookup returns CDR1 SGHRS and CDR2 YFSETQ. In DNA, the CDR3 is TGCGCCAGCAGCTTTTTACTAGCGAGCTACGAGCAGTACTTC. Its translation: CASSFLLASYEQYF.

This clonotype showed up just a few times. This chain uses TRBV12-3 or TRBV12-4 with TRBJ2-1; 9 nucleotides agree with TRBD2. The ends lost 3 bases at V and 4 bases at J; junction bases unmatched: 13. This CDR3 comprises 18 residues. The CDR3: CASSFDRLRLAAYNEQFF. In nucleotides, the CDR3 is TGTGCCAGCAGTTTCGATCGATTGAGACTAGCGGCATACAATGAGCAGTTCTTC.

This clonotype was picked up many times. The gene calls are TRBV12-3 or TRBV12-4 and TRBJ2-7; 8 nucleotides line up with TRBD1. This CDR3 contains 14 residues. Trimming at V came to 4 bases and at J to 4 bases, leaving 6 bases not matched to a gene. The CDR3 DNA is TGTGCCAGCAGTTACGGACAGGGAAGGTACGAGCAGTACTTC. This translates into CASSYGQGRYEQYF.

This clonotype was counted many times. This rearrangement joins TRBV5-1 to TRBJ2-1; D gene uncertain. This CDR3 has 14 residues. Trimming left V 4 bases short and J 4 bases short, with 12 bases between. CDR1 is SGHRS and CDR2 is YFSETQ in the germline V gene. CDR3 DNA sequence: TGCGCCAGCAGCCTGGGCCACTCTTACAATGAGCAGTTCTTC. Its translation: CASSLGHSYNEQFF.